One sample yielded the 8 T cell receptor beta chains listed below, sequenced in a study of T cell responses to AZD1222 COVID-19 vaccine listed by TCRdb under 2021. The meaning of the sample's time point label: baseline before first vaccination. Read against the paper, the sample's treatment or condition label means: meningococcal conjugate vaccine given as trial control. Library creation used the immunoSEQ multiplex PCR assay. Held by TCRdb, this immuneACCESS table contains in-frame sequences only and omits some clones. Under half of the omission traces to an unresolved V gene where checked; the cause of the rest is unknown. Across this sample there are 40,000 to 60,000 clones, with more than 65% seen only once. The ten largest clones add up to approximately 20% of the sample. Sample: peripheral blood, taken on day 0 of MenACWY control vaccination. The receptors derive from an adult in good health.

This clone was seen once. The chain employs TRBV25-1 and TRBJ2-7; D is perhaps TRBD2 (6 bases). The CDR3 runs to 13 residues. CDR1 MGHDK and CDR2 SYGVNS come from the germline V gene. The V end lost 7 bases, the J end lost 1 base, and 11 bases lay between the germline ends. The CDR3: CASTSGESYEQYF. As DNA, the CDR3 is TGTGCCAGCACATCGGGAGAGTCCTACGAGCAGTACTTC.

The chain uses TRBV24-1 and TRBJ1-5; 9 bases map to TRBD1. The CDR3 is 16 residues long. Germline V gives CDR1 KGHDR, CDR2 SFDVKD. The J segment lost 1 base and the V segment lost 4 bases, leaving 4 bases of the junction unmatched. CDR3 amino acids: CATSDQQGASNQPQHF. CDR3 DNA: TGTGCCACCAGTGACCAACAGGGGGCAAGCAATCAGCCCCAGCATTTT.

V usage is TRBV12-5 and J usage is TRBJ1-3; D may be TRBD1 (5 bases). The V end lost 6 bases, the J end lost 0 bases, and 9 bases lay between the germline ends. Germline V CDR1 and CDR2: LGHNT, FRNRAP. CDR3 size: 14 residues. The CDR3 coding sequence is TGTGCTAGTGGGAGGGGAAGCTCTGGAAACACCATATATTTT. Its protein product is CASGRGSSGNTIYF.

V is TRBV5-5 and J is TRBJ1-1, with 11 bases identical to TRBD1. This CDR3 is built from 15 residues. The V and J ends lost 4 bases and 1 base, in that order; junction bases with no gene match: 3. Per the germline V gene, CDR1 is SGHKS and CDR2 is YYEKEE (reference sequence). The CDR3, as DNA: TGTGCCAGCAGCGCGGACAGGGGGCGGAACACTGAAGCTTTCTTT. It yields the protein CASSADRGRNTEAFF. The variable domain in full, with the rest retrieved from reference TRBV5-5 and TRBJ1-1, is DAGVTQSPTHLIKTRGQQVTLRCSPISGHKSVSWYQQVLGQGPQFIFQYYEKEERGRGNFPDRFSARQFPNYSSELNVNALLLGDSALYLCASSADRGRNTEAFFGQGTRLTVV.

The chain is built from TRBV6-1 and TRBJ1-5; D is undetermined. The V end was cut by 3 bases, the J end by 7 bases, with 4 bases between. Germline V gene data show CDR1 as MNHNS and CDR2 as SASEGT. The CDR3 has 11 amino acids. The CDR3 region has the DNA TGTGCCAGCAGTGACGGGCAGCCCCAGCATTTT. This sequence encodes CASSDGQPQHF.

The chain combines TRBV2 with TRBJ2-5, with D unresolved. This CDR3 region has 15 residues. Germline values: CDR1 SNHLY, CDR2 FYNNEI. V was cut by 6 bases and J by 5 bases, with 19 bases left in between. In DNA, the CDR3 is TGTGCCAGCAGCTTGGTGTGGTTAGCCGGGGAGACCCAGTACTTC. Its translation: CASSLVWLAGETQYF. Full variable domain (outside the CDR3, taken from reference TRBV2 and TRBJ2-5): EPEVTQTPSHQVTQMGQEVILRCVPISNHLYFYWYRQILGQKVEFLVSFYNNEISEKSEIFDDQFSVERPDGSNFTLKIRSTKLEDSAMYFCASSLVWLAGETQYFGPGTRLLVL.

V is TRBV3-1 (or the pseudogene TRBV3-2) and J is TRBJ2-2, with a weak D call TRBD2 (7 bases). CDR3 length: 15 residues. Between the trimmed V and J ends, which lost 11 bases and 7 bases, there was a span of 23 bases. Germline V CDR1 and CDR2: LGHDT, YNNKEL (reference sequence). CDR3 in amino acids: CAGRSRAGAGGELFF. CDR3 sequence (DNA): TGTGCCGGCCGCTCCCGGGCGGGGGCGGGCGGGGAGCTGTTTTTT.

The rearrangement links TRBV9 to TRBJ2-3; perhaps TRBD2 as D (6 bases). The V end was cut by 4 bases, the J end by 2 bases, with 11 bases between. The CDR3 has 14 amino acids. CDR1 is SGDLS, CDR2 YYNGEE, per germline. CDR3 coding DNA: TGTGCCAGCAGCCCCTGGACTACCACAGATACGCAGTATTTT. Protein product: CASSPWTTTDTQYF.